These 30 T cell receptor beta chains originate from one sample sequenced in a study of blood T cell repertoires in COVID-19. Clones were sequenced by immunoSEQ multiplex PCR, and TCRdb holds only the in-frame ones, with some missing. Among about 150,000 clones listed, 87% were seen once. Source material: peripheral blood. The receptors derive from a woman aged 60-70 years with active or convalescent COVID-19.

This chain connects TRBV5-5 to TRBJ1-4; TRBD1 matches 7 bases. V gave up 0 bases and J gave up 4 bases; unmatched junction bases: 6. This CDR3 comprises 16 residues. Germline V gives CDR1 SGHKS, CDR2 YYEKEE (reference sequence). For the CDR3, the DNA is TGTGCCAGCAGCTTGGAATCAGGGGGGATTAATGAAAAACTGTTTTTT. Translated: CASSLESGGINEKLFF.

The V call is TRBV19, the J call TRBJ1-6; D might be TRBD1 (5 bases). There are 14 residues in the CDR3. V lost 5 bases, J lost 11 bases, and 16 bases lay in between. Per the germline V gene, CDR1 is LNHDA and CDR2 is SQIVND (reference sequence). CDR3 sequence: CASSPGLDVTPLHF. The CDR3 DNA reads TGTGCCAGTAGTCCAGGGCTGGACGTAACACCCCTCCACTTT.

The chain links TRBV4-1 to TRBJ1-3; D perhaps matches TRBD1 (5 bases). This CDR3 spans 16 amino acids. V was trimmed by 0 bases and J by 0 bases, leaving 9 bases between them. CDR1 is MGHRA and CDR2 is YSYEKL in the germline V gene. The CDR3 nucleotides are TGCGCCAGCAGCCAAGAGGGGCAGTTCTCTGGAAACACCATATATTTT. Amino acid sequence: CASSQEGQFSGNTIYF.

The V and J genes are TRBV7-2 and TRBJ2-1; 7 nucleotides agree with TRBD1. The CDR3 sequence is 15 residues long. V shed 7 bases and J 2 bases; nucleotides not matched to a gene: 8. Germline assignment: CDR1 SGHTA and CDR2 FQGNSA. CDR3 sequence reads: CASTPPTGTYNEQFF. CDR3 nucleotide sequence: TGTGCCAGCACCCCCCCGACAGGGACCTACAATGAGCAGTTCTTC.

The chain uses TRBV10-2 and TRBJ2-6; 7 bases line up with TRBD1. The CDR3 is made up of 16 amino acids. Germline V gene data show CDR1 as WSHSY and CDR2 as SAAADI. The ends lost 2 bases at V and 3 bases at J; junction bases unmatched: 4. The CDR3: CASSERGRGGANVLTF. The CDR3 DNA is TGCGCCAGCAGTGAGAGGGGGCGCGGTGGGGCCAACGTCCTGACTTTC.

The chain recombines TRBV9 with TRBJ2-3; the D gene is possibly TRBD2 (7 bases). Per the germline V gene, CDR1 is SGDLS and CDR2 is YYNGEE. This CDR3 is 14 amino acids long. The ends were cut back, 10 bases at V and 3 bases at J, with 18 bases in the middle. The CDR3 loop is CASGRGGQTDTQYF. The CDR3 nucleotides are TGTGCCTCAGGGAGGGGGGGCCAAACAGATACGCAGTATTTT. Using reference TRBV9 and TRBJ2-3 for the parts outside the CDR3, the full variable domain is DSGVTQTPKHLITATGQRVTLRCSPRSGDLSVYWYQQSLDQGLQFLIQYYNGEERAKGNILERFSAQQFPDLHSELNLSSLELGDSALYFCASGRGGQTDTQYFGPGTRLTVL.

The CDR3 loop reads CASSVQEINEKLFF. Written as DNA, the CDR3 is TGTGCCAGCTCAGTACAGGAGATTAATGAAAAACTGTTTTTT. This chain links TRBV18 with TRBJ1-4; tentatively, D is TRBD1 (5 bases). Trimming took off 5 bases at V and 4 bases at J, with 11 bases between the two ends. Germline V gene lookup returns CDR1 KGHSH and CDR2 LQKENI. The CDR3 has 14 amino acids. Looking up the rest from reference TRBV18 and TRBJ1-4 gives the full variable domain: NAGVMQNPRHLVRRRGQEARLRCSPMKGHSHVYWYRQLPEEGLKFMVYLQKENIIDESGMPKERFSAEFPKEGPSILRIQQVVRGDSAAYFCASSVQEINEKLFFGSGTQLSVL.

This clone was observed a handful of times. The rearrangement uses TRBV27 and TRBJ1-3; possible D gene TRBD1, 6 bases. Germline V gene sequence: CDR1 MNHEY, CDR2 SMNVEV (reference sequence). This CDR3 is 16 amino acids long. Trimming pared 6 bases from V and 2 bases from J, leaving 17 bases between. The CDR3 is CASSPRTGLAGNTIYF. The DNA of the CDR3 is TGTGCCAGCAGCCCTCGCACAGGGTTAGCTGGAAACACCATATATTTT.

The CDR3 region has the DNA TGCGCCAGCAGCCAAAATCCGGACCGGGGATACAATGAGCAGTTCTTC. Protein product: CASSQNPDRGYNEQFF. The chain recombines TRBV4-3 with TRBJ2-1; tentative D call: TRBD2 (5 bases). The germline gives CDR1 LGHNA, CDR2 YSLEER. This CDR3 comprises 16 residues. V was clipped by 2 bases and J by 4 bases, with 15 bases between them.

CDR3 DNA sequence: TGTGCCAGCAGCTTGATGTTGAGGGGGCGGGACACTGAAGCTTTCTTT. Translated: CASSLMLRGRDTEAFF. The chain employs TRBV5-4 and TRBJ1-1, with 7 bases lining up with TRBD1. V lost 1 base and J lost 3; bases outside the gene matches: 9. Germline values: CDR1 SGHNT, CDR2 YYREEE (reference sequence). This CDR3 has 16 amino acids.

J is TRBJ2-5 and V is TRBV4-3; D call uncertain. This CDR3 has 12 amino acids. The germline V gene encodes CDR1 LGHNA and CDR2 YSLEER. V gave up 1 base and J gave up 4 bases, with 4 bases separating them. The CDR3 region has the DNA TGCGCCAGCAGCCAAGCGGGAGAGACCCAGTACTTC. Translated, it gives CASSQAGETQYF.

The chain recombines TRBV6-5 with TRBJ2-2; 12 positions agree with TRBD1. Germline V CDR1 and CDR2: MNHEY, SVGAGI. This CDR3 contains 15 residues. V trimming: 7 bases; J trimming: 3 bases; junction bases outside the gene matches: 3. The CDR3 DNA sequence: TGTGCCAGCATGCGGGACAGGGGGCACACCGGGGAGCTGTTTTTT. Protein sequence: CASMRDRGHTGELFF.

Regarding this clone: The junction shows a germline mismatch at one end, possibly a read error. This sequence joins TRBV5-1 and TRBJ2-1; unclear D gene. Germline lookup yields CDR1 SGHRS and CDR2 YFSETQ. The CDR3 loop spans 15 amino acids. CDR3 amino acids: CASSLAPLSHNEQFF. Written as DNA, the CDR3 is TGCGCCAGCAGCTTGGCCCCTCTCTCCCACAATGAGCAGTTCTTC.

This clone is a singleton in its sample. CDR3 DNA: TGTGCCAGCAGTCCTCGGGGGGATGGCTACACCTTC. It encodes CASSPRGDGYTF. V and J are TRBV6-5 and TRBJ1-2; D might be TRBD1 (5 bases). This CDR3 region has 12 residues. CDR1 and CDR2 (germline): MNHEY, SVGAGI. Trimming pared 5 bases from V and 6 bases from J, leaving 10 bases between.

V is TRBV19 and J is TRBJ1-3, with unresolved D. The CDR3 runs 13 residues. Trimming pared 4 bases from V and 0 bases from J, leaving 4 bases between. Germline CDR1 LNHDA, CDR2 SQIVND (reference sequence). The DNA for the CDR3 is TGTGCCAGTAGTACAATCTCTGGAAACACCATATATTTT. Protein sequence: CASSTISGNTIYF. Combining the CDR3 with reference TRBV19 and TRBJ1-3 gives the whole variable domain DGGITQSPKYLFRKEGQNVTLSCEQNLNHDAMYWYRQDPGQGLRLIYYSQIVNDFQKGDIAEGYSVSREKKESFPLTVTSAQKNPTAFYLCASSTISGNTIYFGEGSWLTVV.

The chain carries TRBV19 and TRBJ2-1, with 12 bases lining up with TRBD2. Trimming removed 6 bases from V and 8 bases from J; junction bases left unmatched: 8. In germline, CDR1 is LNHDA, CDR2 SQIVND (reference sequence). There are 15 residues in the CDR3. In DNA, the CDR3 is TGTGCCAGTAGCCCTAGCGGGGGGGTGGGATATGAGCAGTTCTTC. Translated, it gives CASSPSGGVGYEQFF. Drawing the rest from reference TRBV19 and TRBJ2-1, the complete variable domain is DGGITQSPKYLFRKEGQNVTLSCEQNLNHDAMYWYRQDPGQGLRLIYYSQIVNDFQKGDIAEGYSVSREKKESFPLTVTSAQKNPTAFYLCASSPSGGVGYEQFFGPGTRLTVL.

CDR3 amino acids: CASTRGGQDNEKLFF. CDR3 in DNA: TGTGCCAGCACTCGTGGGGGACAGGATAATGAAAAACTGTTTTTT. V usage is TRBV6-6 and J usage is TRBJ1-4, with 8 positions matching TRBD1. Looked up from germline, CDR1 is MNHNY and CDR2 is SVGAGI (reference sequence). The CDR3 is 15 amino acids. Losses at the gene ends were 7 bases for V and 4 bases for J; bases not matched to a gene: 8.

The chain carries TRBV3-1 (or the pseudogene TRBV3-2) and TRBJ2-7; the match to TRBD1 covers 11 bases. Germline V gene lookup returns CDR1 LGHDT and CDR2 YNNKEL (reference sequence). There are 17 residues in the CDR3. V trimming: 2 bases; J trimming: 5 bases; junction bases outside the gene matches: 11. The CDR3 spells CASSQSAGQGAFNEQYF. The CDR3 DNA follows: TGTGCCAGCAGCCAATCCGCAGGACAGGGGGCGTTTAACGAGCAGTACTTC.

The chain has TRBV20-1 and TRBJ1-5; D is undetermined. CDR1 DFQATT and CDR2 SNEGSKA come from the germline V gene (reference sequence). This CDR3 spans 11 amino acids. Trimming shortened V by 3 bases and J by 12 bases, and 12 bases separated the two germline ends. DNA for the CDR3: TGCAGTGCTAGCGGTACAGTGGACCAGCATTTT. Its protein is CSASGTVDQHF.

This sequence joins TRBV10-3 and TRBJ1-4; D remains ambiguous. Trimming shortened V by 0 bases and J by 3 bases, and 8 bases separated the two germline ends. Germline V gene lookup returns CDR1 ENHRY and CDR2 SYGVKD. There are 15 residues in the CDR3. The CDR3 here is CAISESASANEKLFF. The DNA of the CDR3 is TGTGCCATCAGTGAGTCCGCGAGTGCTAATGAAAAACTGTTTTTT.

The chain uses TRBV5-1 and TRBJ1-1; TRBD1 agrees at 7 bases. From germline, CDR1 is SGHRS and CDR2 YFSETQ. The CDR3 totals 14 residues. The junction had 6 bases not matched to a gene; V was cut back by 6 bases and J by 1 base. CDR3 nucleotide sequence: TGCGCCAGCACCTCCGGGACAGAGAACACTGAAGCTTTCTTT. Translated: CASTSGTENTEAFF.

The chain couples TRBV6-5 to TRBJ1-1, with D possibly TRBD1 on 5 matching bases. This CDR3 has 13 residues. CDR1 MNHEY and CDR2 SVGAGI come from the germline V gene. The V and J ends lost 5 bases and 1 base respectively, with 8 bases between them. The CDR3 region is CASSIGQNTEAFF. In DNA form, the CDR3 reads TGTGCCAGCAGTATTGGACAGAACACTGAAGCTTTCTTT.

This rearrangement joins TRBV5-4 to TRBJ2-7, with D possibly being TRBD1 (5 bases). V lost 4 bases, J lost 3 bases, and 14 bases lay in between. The CDR3 loop spans 14 amino acids. Germline lookup yields CDR1 SGHNT and CDR2 YYREEE (reference sequence). The CDR3 region is CASSPRQPDYEQYF. Here the CDR3 DNA reads TGTGCCAGCAGCCCCCGACAGCCAGACTACGAGCAGTACTTC.

The chain is built from TRBV6-5 and TRBJ1-1; tentatively, D is TRBD1 (6 bases). V was trimmed by 2 bases and J by 11 bases, leaving 15 bases between them. The germline V gene has CDR1 MNHEY and CDR2 SVGAGI. The CDR3 contains 13 residues. CDR3 sequence (DNA): TGTGCCAGCAGTTACCTAACAGGGTATAGGGCTTTCTTT. Its protein is CASSYLTGYRAFF.

This sequence joins TRBV6-5 and TRBJ2-5; TRBD2 matches 9 bases. After removal of 5 bases from V and 6 bases from J, the junction contained 7 bases not matched to a gene. The germline CDR1 and CDR2 sequences are MNHEY and SVGAGI. The CDR3 is made up of 14 amino acids. The CDR3 DNA reads TGTGCCAGCAGTCCTAGCGGGGTCCGGAAGACCCAGTACTTC. Amino acids: CASSPSGVRKTQYF.

This chain links TRBV7-9 with TRBJ1-2, with D possibly TRBD1 on 5 matching bases. Germline CDR1 and CDR2: SEHNR and FQNEAQ (reference sequence). This CDR3 has 13 residues. The ends were cut back, 3 bases at V and 3 bases at J, with 8 bases in the middle. For the CDR3, the DNA is TGTGCCAGCAGCTTCCAGGGTGACTATGGCTACACCTTC. The encoded protein is CASSFQGDYGYTF.

The genes are TRBV5-6 and TRBJ1-5; a weak D match, TRBD1 (5 bases). Germline V gene lookup returns CDR1 SGHDT and CDR2 YYEEEE. Trimming pared 2 bases from V and 3 bases from J, leaving 9 bases between. The CDR3 sequence is 14 residues long. The CDR3 DNA reads TGTGCCAGCAGCTTACGGGGGTCCAATCAGCCCCAGCATTTT. This codes for CASSLRGSNQPQHF.

V gene TRBV7-9 combines with J gene TRBJ2-5; the match to TRBD2 covers 8 bases. CDR3 length equals 14 residues. From germline, CDR1 is SEHNR and CDR2 FQNEAQ (reference sequence). With V trimmed by 2 bases and J by 9 bases, 8 bases remained unmatched. The CDR3 reads CASSLNAGGQAQYF. In DNA, the CDR3 is TGTGCCAGCAGCTTAAACGCGGGGGGCCAAGCCCAGTACTTC.

The chain couples TRBV10-3 to TRBJ2-3, with TRBD1 matching 8 bases. The CDR3 length is 16 residues. Germline lookup yields CDR1 ENHRY and CDR2 SYGVKD. V was clipped by 0 bases and J by 1 base; unmatched bases: 3. CDR3 region: CAISESEGQGTDTQYF. The CDR3 nucleotides are TGTGCCATCAGTGAGTCGGAGGGACAGGGCACAGATACGCAGTATTTT.

The chain carries TRBV18 and TRBJ1-2, with 7 bases aligning to TRBD1. Per the germline V gene, CDR1 is KGHSH and CDR2 is LQKENI. The junction had 8 bases not matched to a gene; V was cut back by 0 bases and J by 7 bases. The length of the CDR3 is 15 residues. CDR3 amino acids: CASSPPQGGRGGYTF. CDR3 nucleotide sequence: TGTGCCAGCTCACCACCCCAGGGGGGACGAGGTGGCTACACCTTC.